The subject of this entry is one T cell receptor (beta chain). The sample originates from a study of regulatory T cells in long-lasting Graves disease. Time point reported: newly diagnosed GD, antithyroid drugs for less than 3 months. Researchers made the TCR library from RNA that was extracted from PBMCs. Arm-PCR of CDR3 regions with iRepertoire HTBI primers generated TCR beta libraries. One entry per CDR3 protein results from TCRdb running MiXCR on the multiplex PCR reads. Among 440,000 or so distinct CDR3 sequences listed, about 15% were seen once. The CDR3 totals 18 residues. Germline loops: CDR1 MDHEN, CDR2 SYDVKM. V was pared by 4 bases and J by 0 bases, with 19 bases between. These data were also filed under a second study, of T cells in Graves' hyperthyroidism and ophthalmopathy.

This TCR was recovered from a woman between 25 and 40 years old with Graves disease. V usage is TRBV28 and J usage is TRBJ1-5, with D possibly TRBD1 on 5 matching bases. Sequenced material: peripheral blood mononuclear cells (PBMCs), taken at new diagnosis, from a patient treated with antithyroid drugs. CDR3 sequence reads: CASSYAPRGLYSNQPQHF. CDR3 nucleotides: TGTGCCAGCAGTTATGCCCCGCGGGGACTTTATAGCAATCAGCCCCAGCATTTT.